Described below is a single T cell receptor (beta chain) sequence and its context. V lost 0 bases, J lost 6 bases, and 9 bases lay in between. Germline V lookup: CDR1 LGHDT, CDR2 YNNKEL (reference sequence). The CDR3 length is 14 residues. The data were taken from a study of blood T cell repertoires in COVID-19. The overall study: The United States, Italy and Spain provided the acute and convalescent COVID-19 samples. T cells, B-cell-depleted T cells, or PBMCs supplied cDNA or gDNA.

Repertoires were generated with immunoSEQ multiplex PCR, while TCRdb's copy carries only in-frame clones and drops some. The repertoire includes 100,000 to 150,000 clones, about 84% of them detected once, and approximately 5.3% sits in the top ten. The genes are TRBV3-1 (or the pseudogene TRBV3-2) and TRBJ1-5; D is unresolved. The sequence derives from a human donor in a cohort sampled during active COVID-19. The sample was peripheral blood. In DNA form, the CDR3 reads TGTGCCAGCAGCCAAGACGCAGGACTTCAGCCCCAGCATTTT. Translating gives CASSQDAGLQPQHF.